This T cell receptor (beta chain) was recorded in a study of blood T cell repertoires in COVID-19 (dated by TCRdb to between 2020 and 2021). About the investigation overall: The collaborator samples originated in the United States, Italy and Spain and spanned the acute and convalescent phases of COVID-19. The prospective study material was composed of cDNA or gDNA derived from T cells, B-cell-depleted T cells, or PBMCs. Deeply sampled blood TCRbeta repertoires from subjects exposed to, actively infected with, or recovered from COVID-19 were included in the dataset. The repertoires were released in a freely available public database meant as a resource for research on the immune response to SARS-CoV-2. The samples were drawn from two sources: the first 160 participants of the ongoing ImmuneRACE study, and 1,000 to 1,500 subjects contributed by 6 global collaborators. Sample metadata almost always included a de-identified subject ID, COVID-19 status, age in years and sex. Where available, HLA class I and class II types were obtained from metadata supplied by the sample provider rather than from assay-based typing.

Collaborating institutions collected whole blood in K2EDTA tubes following their own protocols. For TCRbeta analysis, collaborator samples were shipped as frozen whole blood, as isolated PBMCs, or as DNA extracted from either sample type. TCRbeta CDR3 regions were amplified from genomic DNA using the immunoSEQ Assay, a bias-controlled multiplex PCR. In the paper's pipeline: The number of nucleated cells in each sample was estimated from the amplification of reference gene primers within the assay. To quantify the absolute abundance of each unique TCRbeta CDR3 rearrangement, sequence reads were collapsed and filtered. For each sample, productive Simpson clonality was calculated by taking the square root of Simpson's diversity index across productive rearrangements. As stored in TCRdb, this immuneACCESS dataset retains in-frame rearrangements with V and J assigned. A fraction of the clones does not appear; measured against another copy, unresolved V genes explain less than half of the discrepancy, and the remainder lacks a known reason. That table is the source of V, J and clone size, and D and trimming were worked out from the DNA. The table for this sample lists approximately 150,000 clones; approximately 88% of them were counted only once. The top ten hold around 26% of the sample.

This clone is medium-sized (0.01 to 0.1%). Its binding antigen is unknown. No much larger clone exists at a distance of one base, and base qualities are not known. Here is what the overall study found, with its caveats: The amount of clinical and demographic metadata varied by source and participant and was provided uncurated.

In the germline V gene, CDR1 corresponds to SGHAT and CDR2 to FQNNGV. V is reduced by 7 bases and J by 2 bases, leaving a spacing of 7 bases between them. CDR3 length: 12 amino acids, cysteine to phenylalanine. Only CDR3 DNA is held: 36 bases, read in frame from base 1. The TCR originated in a human donor in a cohort sampled during active COVID-19. Sequencing used peripheral blood. The V and J genes are TRBV11-2 and TRBJ2-3; too little of a D gene remains to name it. The CDR3 reads as follows: CASTSYTDTQYF. The nucleotide sequence reads as follows: TGTGCCAGCACCTCTTACACAGATACGCAGTATTTT. The CDR3, completed at both ends by the reference TRBV11-2 and TRBJ2-3 genes, gives the full variable domain EAGVAQSPRYKIIEKRQSVAFWCNPISGHATLYWYQQILGQGPKLLIQFQNNGVVDDSQLPKDRFSAERLKGVDSTLKIQPAKLEDSAVYLCASTSYTDTQYFGPGTRLTVL.